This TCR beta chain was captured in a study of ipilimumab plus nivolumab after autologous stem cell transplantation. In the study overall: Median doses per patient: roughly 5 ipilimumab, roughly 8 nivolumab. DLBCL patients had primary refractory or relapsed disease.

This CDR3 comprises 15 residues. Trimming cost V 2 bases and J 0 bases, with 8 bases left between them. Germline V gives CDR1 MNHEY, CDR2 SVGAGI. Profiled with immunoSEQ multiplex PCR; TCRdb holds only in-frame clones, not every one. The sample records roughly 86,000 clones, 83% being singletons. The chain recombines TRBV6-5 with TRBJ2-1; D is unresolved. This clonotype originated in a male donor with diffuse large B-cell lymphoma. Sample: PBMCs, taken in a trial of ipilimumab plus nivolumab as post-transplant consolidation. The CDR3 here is CASSYDPTSYNEQFF. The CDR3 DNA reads TGTGCCAGCAGTTACGACCCCACCTCCTACAATGAGCAGTTCTTC.